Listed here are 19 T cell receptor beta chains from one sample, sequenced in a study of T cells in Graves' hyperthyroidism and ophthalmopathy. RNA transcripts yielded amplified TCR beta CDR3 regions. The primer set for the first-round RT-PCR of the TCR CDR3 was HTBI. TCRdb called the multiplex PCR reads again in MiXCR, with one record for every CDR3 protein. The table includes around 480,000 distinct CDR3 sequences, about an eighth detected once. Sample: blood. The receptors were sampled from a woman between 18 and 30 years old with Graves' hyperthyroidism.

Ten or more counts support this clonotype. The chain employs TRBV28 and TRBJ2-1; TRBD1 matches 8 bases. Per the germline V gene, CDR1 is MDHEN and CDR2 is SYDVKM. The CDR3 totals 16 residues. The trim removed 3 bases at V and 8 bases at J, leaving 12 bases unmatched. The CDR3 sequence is CASSFMPGQVRDEQFF. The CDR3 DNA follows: TGTGCCAGCAGTTTTATGCCGGGACAGGTGAGGGATGAGCAGTTCTTC.

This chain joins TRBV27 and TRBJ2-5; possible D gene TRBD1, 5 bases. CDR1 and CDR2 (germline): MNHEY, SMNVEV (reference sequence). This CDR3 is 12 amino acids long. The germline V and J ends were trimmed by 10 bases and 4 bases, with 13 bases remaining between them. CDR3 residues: CATAGIGETQYF. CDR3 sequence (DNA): TGTGCCACCGCAGGGATAGGAGAGACCCAGTACTTC.

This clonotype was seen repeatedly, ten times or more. CDR3 DNA sequence: TGTGCCAGCAGTTTCACAGGCTGGGTTTCACCCCTCCACTTT. Translating gives CASSFTGWVSPLHF. The chain uses TRBV12-3 or TRBV12-4 and TRBJ1-6, with a tentative D call TRBD1 (5 bases). V shed 3 bases and J shed 9 bases, with 12 bases lying between them. The CDR3 consists of 14 residues.

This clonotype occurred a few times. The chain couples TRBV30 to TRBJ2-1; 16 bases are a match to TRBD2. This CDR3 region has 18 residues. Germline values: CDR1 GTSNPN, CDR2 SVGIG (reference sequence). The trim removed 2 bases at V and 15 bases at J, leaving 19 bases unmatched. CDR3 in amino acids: CAWSIRHIAGTSGREAFF. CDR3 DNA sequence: TGTGCCTGGAGTATTAGACATATAGCCGGGACTAGCGGGAGGGAGGCGTTCTTC.

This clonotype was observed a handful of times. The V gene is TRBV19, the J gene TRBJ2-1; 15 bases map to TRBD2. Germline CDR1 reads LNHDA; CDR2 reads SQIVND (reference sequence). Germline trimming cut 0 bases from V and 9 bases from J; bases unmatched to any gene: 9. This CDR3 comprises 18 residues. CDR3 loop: CASSIDLGRTSGRGEQFF. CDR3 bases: TGTGCCAGTAGTATAGATCTAGGGAGGACTAGCGGGAGGGGTGAGCAGTTCTTC. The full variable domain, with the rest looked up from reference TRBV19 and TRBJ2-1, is DGGITQSPKYLFRKEGQNVTLSCEQNLNHDAMYWYRQDPGQGLRLIYYSQIVNDFQKGDIAEGYSVSREKKESFPLTVTSAQKNPTAFYLCASSIDLGRTSGRGEQFFGPGTRLTVL.

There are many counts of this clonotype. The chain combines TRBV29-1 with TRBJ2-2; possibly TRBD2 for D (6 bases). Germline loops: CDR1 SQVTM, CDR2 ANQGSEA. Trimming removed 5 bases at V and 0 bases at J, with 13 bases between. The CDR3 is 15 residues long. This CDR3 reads CSVKGRGANTGELFF. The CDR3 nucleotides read TGCAGCGTTAAGGGGCGGGGCGCGAACACCGGGGAGCTGTTTTTT.

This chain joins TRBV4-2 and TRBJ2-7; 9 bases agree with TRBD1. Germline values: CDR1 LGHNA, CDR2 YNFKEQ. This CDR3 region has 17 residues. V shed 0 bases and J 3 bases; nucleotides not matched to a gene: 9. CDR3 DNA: TGTGCCAGCAGCCAAGATATGGGGGGACAGGGCTTCTACGAGCAGTACTTC. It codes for CASSQDMGGQGFYEQYF.

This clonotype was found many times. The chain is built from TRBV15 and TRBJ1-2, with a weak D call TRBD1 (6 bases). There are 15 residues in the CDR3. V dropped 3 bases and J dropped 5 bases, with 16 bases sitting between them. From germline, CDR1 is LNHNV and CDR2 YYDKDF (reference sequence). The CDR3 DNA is TGTGCCACCAGCAGCGAGCGGACAGAAAGATATGGCTACACCTTC. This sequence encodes CATSSERTERYGYTF.

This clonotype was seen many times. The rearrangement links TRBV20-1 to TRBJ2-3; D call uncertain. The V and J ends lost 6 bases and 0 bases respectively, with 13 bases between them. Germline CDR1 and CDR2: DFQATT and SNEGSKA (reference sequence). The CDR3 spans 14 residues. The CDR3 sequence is CSAKSLSSTDTQYF. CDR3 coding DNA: TGCAGTGCCAAATCACTCTCTAGCACAGATACGCAGTATTTT.

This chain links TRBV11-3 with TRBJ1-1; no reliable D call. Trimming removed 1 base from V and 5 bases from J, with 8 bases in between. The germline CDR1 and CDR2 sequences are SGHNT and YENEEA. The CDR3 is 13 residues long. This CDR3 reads CASSLGVRTEAFF. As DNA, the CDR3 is TGTGCCAGCAGCTTAGGGGTGCGGACTGAAGCTTTCTTT.

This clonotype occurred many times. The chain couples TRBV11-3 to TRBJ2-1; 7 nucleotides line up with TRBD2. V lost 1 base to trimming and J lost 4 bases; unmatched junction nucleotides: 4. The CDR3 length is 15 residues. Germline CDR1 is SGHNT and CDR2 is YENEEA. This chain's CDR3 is CASSLGGDYYNEQFF. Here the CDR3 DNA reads TGTGCCAGCAGCTTAGGAGGGGACTATTACAATGAGCAGTTCTTC.

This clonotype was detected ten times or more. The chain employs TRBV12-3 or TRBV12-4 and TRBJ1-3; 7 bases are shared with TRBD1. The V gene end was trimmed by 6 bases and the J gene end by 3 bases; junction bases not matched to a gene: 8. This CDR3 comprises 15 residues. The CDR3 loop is CASSGRGGYGNTIYF. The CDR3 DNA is TGTGCCAGCAGCGGTCGAGGGGGCTATGGAAACACCATATATTTT.

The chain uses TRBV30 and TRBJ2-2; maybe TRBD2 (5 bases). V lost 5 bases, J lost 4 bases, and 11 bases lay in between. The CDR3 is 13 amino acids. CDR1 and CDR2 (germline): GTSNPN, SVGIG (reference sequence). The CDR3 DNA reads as TGTGCCTGGCGAGGAGGTGGCACCGGGGAGCTGTTTTTT. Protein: CAWRGGGTGELFF.

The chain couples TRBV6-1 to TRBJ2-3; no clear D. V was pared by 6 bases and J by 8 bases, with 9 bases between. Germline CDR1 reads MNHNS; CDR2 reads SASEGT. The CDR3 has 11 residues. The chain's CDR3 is CASSPPSTQYF. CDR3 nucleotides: TGTGCCAGCAGCCCTCCGAGTACGCAGTATTTT.

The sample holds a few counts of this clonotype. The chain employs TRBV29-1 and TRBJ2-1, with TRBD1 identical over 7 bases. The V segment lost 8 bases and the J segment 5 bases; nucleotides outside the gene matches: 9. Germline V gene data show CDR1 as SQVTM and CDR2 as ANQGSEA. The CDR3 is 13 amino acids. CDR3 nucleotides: TGCAGCCTCACCCTGACAGGGAACAATGAGCAGTTCTTC. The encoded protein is CSLTLTGNNEQFF.

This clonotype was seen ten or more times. CDR3 sequence: CASSTSGGSAYEQYV. The CDR3 DNA reads as TGTGCCAGCAGTACTAGCGGTGGGAGCGCCTACGAGCAGTACGTC. J is TRBJ2-7 and V is TRBV5-8; 8 bases match TRBD2. The CDR3 is 15 residues long. V was clipped by 5 bases and J by 2 bases; unmatched bases: 9. The V gene's germline CDR1 is SGHTS and CDR2 YDEGEE.

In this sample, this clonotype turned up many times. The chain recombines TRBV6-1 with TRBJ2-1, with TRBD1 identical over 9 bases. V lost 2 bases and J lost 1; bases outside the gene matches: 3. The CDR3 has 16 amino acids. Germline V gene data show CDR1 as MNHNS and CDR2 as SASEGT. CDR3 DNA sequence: TGTGCCAGCAGTGAAACCGGGACAGGGTCCTACAATGAGCAGTTCTTC. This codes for CASSETGTGSYNEQFF.

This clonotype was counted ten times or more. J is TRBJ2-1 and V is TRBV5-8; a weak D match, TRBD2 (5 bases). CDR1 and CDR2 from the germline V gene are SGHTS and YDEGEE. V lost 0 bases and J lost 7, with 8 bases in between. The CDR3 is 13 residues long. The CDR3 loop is CASSLDPGNEQFF. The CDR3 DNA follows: TGTGCCAGCAGCTTGGACCCGGGAAATGAGCAGTTCTTC. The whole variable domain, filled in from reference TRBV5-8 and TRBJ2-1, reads EAGVTQSPTHLIKTRGQQATLRCSPISGHTSVYWYQQALGLGLQFLLWYDEGEERNRGNFPPRFSGRQFPNYSSELNVNALELEDSALYLCASSLDPGNEQFFGPGTRLTVL.

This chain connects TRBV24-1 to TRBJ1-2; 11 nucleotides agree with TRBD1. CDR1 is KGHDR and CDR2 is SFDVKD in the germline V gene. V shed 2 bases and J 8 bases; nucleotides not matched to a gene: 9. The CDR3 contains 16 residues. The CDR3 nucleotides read TGTGCCACCAGTGATTCCCGCCGGGACAGGGGGAAAGGCTACACCTTC. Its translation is CATSDSRRDRGKGYTF.